Below are 24 T cell receptor beta chains sequenced from a single sample in a study of OX40 agonist ivuxolimab in advanced cancers. Here immunoSEQ multiplex PCR was the method, and the copy in TCRdb shows in-frame clones only, minus some. The sample lists tens of thousands of clones; more than 80% were seen once. Source: CD4+ or CD8+ T cells sorted from blood, taken in a trial of the OX40 agonist ivuxolimab. These receptors originate from an adult with an advanced solid tumor such as melanoma, head and neck, liver or kidney cancer.

The V gene is TRBV11-1, the J gene TRBJ2-1; D gene ambiguous. The germline V gene has CDR1 SGHAT and CDR2 FQDESV (reference sequence). Trimming left V 5 bases short and J 7 bases short, with 6 bases between. The CDR3 extends over 11 amino acids. In nucleotides, the CDR3 is TGTGCCAGCAGCCGAGGAAATGAGCAGTTCTTC. It specifies CASSRGNEQFF.

The genes are TRBV7-3 and TRBJ2-7, with 9 bases lining up with TRBD2. With 5 bases clipped from V and 3 bases from J, the junction kept 5 bases outside the gene matches. Germline loops: CDR1 SGHTA, CDR2 FQGTGA. The CDR3 is made up of 14 amino acids. The CDR3 DNA sequence: TGTGCCAGCAGCGTTAGCGGGAGCAGCTACGAGCAGTACTTC. As protein: CASSVSGSSYEQYF.

This clone was found once. V gene TRBV5-5 combines with J gene TRBJ2-7; 13 positions match TRBD2. This CDR3 region has 15 residues. The V gene end was trimmed by 4 bases and the J gene end by 2 bases; junction bases not matched to a gene: 3. The germline V gene has CDR1 SGHKS and CDR2 YYEKEE (reference sequence). The CDR3 protein is CASSLGLAGPYEQYF. As DNA, the CDR3 is TGTGCCAGCAGCCTGGGACTAGCGGGACCCTACGAGCAGTACTTC. The whole variable domain, remainder taken from reference TRBV5-5 and TRBJ2-7, is DAGVTQSPTHLIKTRGQQVTLRCSPISGHKSVSWYQQVLGQGPQFIFQYYEKEERGRGNFPDRFSARQFPNYSSELNVNALLLGDSALYLCASSLGLAGPYEQYFGPGTRLTVT.

The chain uses TRBV21-1 and TRBJ2-5. TRBV21-1 is shown as a pseudogene. This CDR3 is 16 amino acids long. CDR3 region: CASSKRGSARGETQYF. The CDR3 nucleotides read TGTGCCAGCAGCAAAAGGGGTAGCGCAAGGGGAGAGACCCAGTACTTC.

The chain joins TRBV7-6 to TRBJ1-1, with D maybe TRBD1 (6 bases). This CDR3 comprises 18 residues. CDR1 SGHVS and CDR2 FNYEAQ come from the germline V gene. Trimming removed 5 bases from V and 0 bases from J, with 22 bases in between. The CDR3 region is CASSPGAGHYAMNTEAFF. The CDR3 region has the DNA TGTGCCAGCAGCCCAGGGGCGGGACATTATGCGATGAACACTGAAGCTTTCTTT.

The V gene is TRBV5-3, the J gene TRBJ1-5; D gene ambiguous. TRBV5-3 has ORF status, its function being uncertain. Trimming pared 5 bases from V and 3 bases from J, leaving 21 bases between. CDR3 length: 17 residues. The DNA of the CDR3 is TGTGCCAGAAGACATCAGAACGGGGTGGCATCCAATCAGCCCCAGCATTTT. Translated, it gives CARRHQNGVASNQPQHF.

The chain links TRBV5-1 to TRBJ2-1; TRBD2 agrees at 10 bases. The CDR3 runs 15 residues. Germline assignment: CDR1 SGHRS and CDR2 YFSETQ. V was clipped by 5 bases and J by 3 bases; unmatched bases: 5. CDR3 protein: CASSPSGGDYNEQFF. The CDR3 bases are TGCGCCAGCAGTCCTAGCGGGGGTGACTACAATGAGCAGTTCTTC.

This chain links TRBV4-2 with TRBJ2-1, with D possibly TRBD2 on 5 matching bases. The CDR3 contains 14 residues. Germline loops: CDR1 LGHNA, CDR2 YNFKEQ. The ends were cut back, 0 bases at V and 9 bases at J, with 12 bases in the middle. The DNA for the CDR3 is TGTGCCAGCAGCCAAGAAAGGACGGCGGGTGAGCAGTTCTTC. Protein product: CASSQERTAGEQFF.

The chain has TRBV7-3 and TRBJ2-7; 7 positions match TRBD1. The CDR3 covers 14 residues. Germline assignment: CDR1 SGHTA and CDR2 FQGTGA. V shed 5 bases and J 2 bases; nucleotides not matched to a gene: 6. The CDR3 DNA is TGTGCCAGCAGCACCTGGGACAGACCCTACGAGCAGTACGTC. Its protein is CASSTWDRPYEQYV.

In its sample, this clone was seen once. V usage is TRBV11-3 and J usage is TRBJ2-7, with D perhaps TRBD2 (6 bases). The CDR3 is 13 residues long. The ends were cut back, 5 bases at V and 6 bases at J, with 14 bases in the middle. Germline-derived CDR1 and CDR2 are SGHNT and YENEEA. CDR3 sequence (DNA): TGTGCCAGCAGCGAGGACCAGGGAGGCGAGCAGTACGTC. Translating gives CASSEDQGGEQYV.

The chain has TRBV29-1 and TRBJ1-1; TRBD1 is a possible D gene (5 bases). Between the trimmed V and J ends, which lost 0 bases and 7 bases, there was a span of 21 bases. This CDR3 spans 16 amino acids. Germline CDR1 reads SQVTM; CDR2 reads ANQGSEA. This CDR3 reads CSVEDLLTQGGIEAFF. In DNA form, the CDR3 reads TGCAGCGTTGAAGATCTTCTAACCCAGGGAGGGATTGAAGCTTTCTTT.

CDR3 protein: CATSTGPAFGDTQYF. For the CDR3, the DNA is TGTGCCACCTCCACCGGGCCGGCTTTCGGGGATACGCAGTATTTT. The chain has TRBV2 and TRBJ2-3; D unclear. The CDR3 is made up of 15 amino acids. The germline gives CDR1 SNHLY, CDR2 FYNNEI. V was trimmed by 10 bases and J by 6 bases, leaving 23 bases between them.

The J gene is TRBJ1-1, the V gene TRBV19, with TRBD1 matching 8 bases. The CDR3 loop spans 14 amino acids. Germline loops: CDR1 LNHDA, CDR2 SQIVND (reference sequence). Trimming took 7 bases from V and 6 from J; bases not matched to a gene: 10. This chain's CDR3 is CASTARQGRSEAFF. Here the CDR3 DNA reads TGTGCCAGTACCGCGCGACAGGGGAGGTCTGAAGCTTTCTTT.

This clone has a handful of counts. The chain joins TRBV5-8 to TRBJ1-2; TRBD1 agrees at 7 bases. This CDR3 is 13 amino acids long. V dropped 0 bases and J dropped 12; count of bases not matched to a gene: 8. Germline CDR1 and CDR2: SGHTS and YDEGEE. The CDR3 DNA is TGTGCCAGCAGCTTGGTCGGGGACAGCACTAACACCTTC. Encoded protein: CASSLVGDSTNTF.

The chain couples TRBV5-4 to TRBJ2-7, with D tentatively TRBD1 or TRBD2 (5 bases each). Germline V gene lookup returns CDR1 SGHNT and CDR2 YYREEE (reference sequence). Trimming cost V 0 bases and J 1 base, with 8 bases left between them. The CDR3 is made up of 14 amino acids. Here the CDR3 reads CASSLGDGSYEQYF. The DNA for the CDR3 is TGTGCCAGCAGCTTGGGGGACGGATCCTACGAGCAGTACTTC.

The gene calls are TRBV21-1 and TRBJ2-4; TRBD1 was called by the table and not checked on the DNA. TRBV21-1 is tagged as a pseudogene. The CDR3 has 20 residues. CDR3 in amino acids: CASSRGGTEPEWPAKNIQYF. Here the CDR3 DNA reads TGTGCCAGCAGCCGTGGGGGGACAGAGCCCGAATGGCCGGCCAAAAACATTCAGTACTTC.

The chain employs TRBV2 and TRBJ2-3; D unresolved. V dropped 5 bases and J dropped 4 bases, with 10 bases sitting between them. The CDR3 has 13 residues. Germline V lookup: CDR1 SNHLY, CDR2 FYNNEI. The CDR3 reads CASSLDQSDTQYF. The CDR3 nucleotides read TGTGCCAGCAGTCTGGACCAATCAGATACGCAGTATTTT.

The genes are TRBV19 and TRBJ2-5; D possibly corresponds to TRBD1 (5 bases). The J call may be mistaken, given a closer DNA end match to TRBJ2-7. This CDR3 has 13 amino acids. Germline CDR1 reads LNHDA; CDR2 reads SQIVND (reference sequence). CDR3 amino acids: CASTGPGSYEQYF. The CDR3 DNA reads TGTGCCAGTACAGGGCCTGGCTCCTACGAGCAGTACTTC.

J is TRBJ2-3 and V is TRBV7-3; a possible D gene is TRBD2 (6 bases). The CDR3 runs to 15 residues. Germline V gene sequence: CDR1 SGHTA, CDR2 FQGTGA. Trimming removed 3 bases at V and 1 base at J, with 11 bases between. The CDR3 reads CASSLGLRRTDTQYF. CDR3 in DNA: TGTGCCAGCAGCTTGGGACTCCGACGCACAGATACGCAGTATTTT.

This chain uses TRBV19 with TRBJ2-3; no clear D gene. Germline CDR1 is LNHDA and CDR2 is SQIVND (reference sequence). V was cut by 1 base and J by 2 bases, with 10 bases left in between. The CDR3 spans 15 residues. Here the CDR3 DNA reads TGTGCCAGTAGTATAGGGTCAGGAATCACAGATACGCAGTATTTT. Its protein product is CASSIGSGITDTQYF.

The chain recombines TRBV7-2 with TRBJ1-1; D call uncertain. The V gene's germline CDR1 is SGHTA and CDR2 FQGNSA. CDR3 size: 15 residues. V was clipped by 3 bases and J by 5 bases, with 16 bases between them. The CDR3 protein is CASSFVEGGGTEAFF. Written as DNA, the CDR3 is TGTGCCAGCAGCTTTGTTGAGGGTGGAGGGACTGAAGCTTTCTTT.

The DNA of the CDR3 is TGTGCCAGCAGTTACCAAGAGACCCAGTACTTC. Translated: CASSYQETQYF. The rearrangement links TRBV2 to TRBJ2-5; D is ambiguous. V lost 5 bases to trimming and J lost 0 bases, with 1 base between them. Per germline, CDR1 SNHLY and CDR2 FYNNEI. The CDR3 runs to 11 residues.

CDR3: CASSRQGPMNTEAFF. CDR3 nucleotide sequence: TGTGCCAGCAGCAGACAGGGGCCCATGAACACTGAAGCTTTCTTT. The genes are TRBV12-1 and TRBJ1-1; the table's D call TRBD1 went unverified against the DNA. TRBV12-1 is listed as a pseudogene. CDR3 size: 15 residues.

The V and J genes are TRBV6-5 and TRBJ2-1; 9 bases match TRBD2. The CDR3 sequence is 12 residues long. The J segment lost 14 bases and the V segment lost 5 bases, leaving 7 bases of the junction unmatched. From germline, CDR1 is MNHEY and CDR2 SVGAGI. The CDR3 is CASSPPGLAKFF. The CDR3 DNA is TGTGCCAGCAGTCCTCCGGGACTAGCTAAGTTCTTC.